These T cell receptor beta chains were read from a single sample in a study of technical replicates of blood from a few donors. Here immunoSEQ multiplex PCR was the method, and the copy in TCRdb shows in-frame clones only, minus some. This sample has 75,000 to 85,000 clones, with 81% found just once. Sequencing was performed on PBMCs. The receptors were gathered from a human donor in good health. Some clones in this sample may be carry-over from other donors' samples. The CDR3 runs from the conserved cysteine through the conserved F or W.

TRBJ1-4,TRBV6-5,CASSSGSHDEKLFF
TRBJ1-3,TRBV5-6,CASRWADSGNTIYF
TRBJ1-6,TRBV5-1,CASSLGTGQLGDNSPLHF
TRBJ2-7,TRBV7-2,CASSLAVAGGPYEQYF
TRBJ1-1,TRBV29-1,CSVVTGSGMNTEAFF
TRBJ2-2,TRBV4-2,CASSQGQVGAGELFF
TRBJ2-7,TRBV7-6,CASSLSGYRGTYEQYF
TRBJ1-2,TRBV19,CASSIEPGQVYGYTF
TRBJ2-1,TRBV27,CASSAERGVGYNEQFF
TRBJ2-7,TRBV2,CASSRNGEQYF
TRBJ2-5,TRBV11-2,CASSSWTSGYQETQYF
TRBJ2-1,TRBV7-6,CASSFGGNSGRRQDNEQFF
TRBJ2-3,TRBV6-5,CASSGQAPTDTQYF
TRBJ1-3,TRBV29-1,CSVMLGGVFPGQRTGNTIYF
TRBJ2-1,TRBV4-1,CASSHVPGQGPTSGYNEQFF
TRBJ2-2,TRBV7-6,CASSSSSGRITGELFF
TRBJ1-4,TRBV7-8,CASSLADRNEKLFF
TRBJ2-3,TRBV5-1,CASTTGTRSLDTQYF
TRBJ2-5,TRBV11-2,CASSLALRGYQETQYF
TRBJ2-7,TRBV29-1,CSVEVDRSYEQYF
TRBJ1-2,TRBV18,CASSPTGDYYGYTF
TRBJ1-2,TRBV30,CAWSVAAVEGYGYTF
TRBJ1-5,TRBV5-1,CASSLGGQDQPQHF
TRBJ2-1,TRBV30,CACARTSGRAKQFF
TRBJ2-7,TRBV19,CASSPAGGSYEQYF
TRBJ2-5,TRBV7-2,CASSRDQETQYF
TRBJ2-7,TRBV28,CASSLGQGNYEQYF
TRBJ2-7,TRBV19,CASSRTGTPPYEQYF
TRBJ1-2,TRBV29-1,CSVEVGDRGLYGYTF
TRBJ2-7,TRBV15,CATSRRTSGNSYEQYF
TRBJ2-1,TRBV7-3,CASSGTSGSGREQFF
TRBJ2-7,TRBV5-4,CASSPVRRESGEQYF
TRBJ1-1,TRBV5-1,CASSLGTGTNTEAFF
TRBJ1-5,TRBV28,CASRGQASGNQPQHF
TRBJ2-3,TRBV6-1,CAAQTGGEATDTQYF
TRBJ2-2,TRBV21-1,CANPPGGVTGELFF
TRBJ2-1,TRBV21-1,CASSKSSNPGQEGGFF